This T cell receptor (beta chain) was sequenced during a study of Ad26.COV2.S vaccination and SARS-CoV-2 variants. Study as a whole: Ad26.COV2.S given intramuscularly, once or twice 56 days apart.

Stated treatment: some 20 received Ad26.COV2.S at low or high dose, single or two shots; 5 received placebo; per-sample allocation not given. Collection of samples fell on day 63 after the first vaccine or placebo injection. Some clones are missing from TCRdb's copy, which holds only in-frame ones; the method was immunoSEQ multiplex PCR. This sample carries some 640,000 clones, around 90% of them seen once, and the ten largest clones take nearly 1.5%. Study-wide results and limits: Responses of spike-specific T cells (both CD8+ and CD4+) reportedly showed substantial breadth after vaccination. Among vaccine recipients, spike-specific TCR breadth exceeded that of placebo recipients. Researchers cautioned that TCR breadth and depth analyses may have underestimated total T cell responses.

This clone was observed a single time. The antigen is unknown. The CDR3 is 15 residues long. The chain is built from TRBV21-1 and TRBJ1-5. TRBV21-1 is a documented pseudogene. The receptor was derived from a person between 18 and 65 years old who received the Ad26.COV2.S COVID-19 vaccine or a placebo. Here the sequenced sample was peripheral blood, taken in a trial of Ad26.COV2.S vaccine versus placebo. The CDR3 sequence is CASTPRGGLDRPQHF. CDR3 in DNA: TGTGCCAGCACCCCCAGGGGGGGGCTTGACCGACCCCAGCATTTT.